One sample yielded the 12 T cell receptor beta chains listed below, sequenced in a study of T-cell memory formation after mild COVID-19. MiXCR, run by TCRdb on the 5' RACE reads, gives a single entry per CDR3 protein. The sample holds 190,000 or so distinct CDR3 sequences, about a fifth seen once. Source material: PBMCs or a T cell subset sorted from them (not recorded which). The receptors come from an adult woman who had mild COVID-19 (a few samples of this study predate the infection). Cell type and time point are not known.

The rearrangement joins TRBV12-3 or TRBV12-4 to TRBJ1-2, with 9 bases lining up with TRBD1. J was trimmed by 4 bases and V by 3 bases; bases with no gene match: 12. The CDR3 is 17 residues long. Written as DNA, the CDR3 is TGTGCCAGCAGTTTCGGACCCACAGGGGGCTTTAGCTATGGCTACACCTTC. Its translation is CASSFGPTGGFSYGYTF.

This clonotype showed up just a few times. The chain links TRBV7-9 to TRBJ2-1; 11 nucleotides agree with TRBD1. The J segment lost 4 bases and the V segment lost 2 bases, leaving 4 bases of the junction unmatched. Germline V gene data show CDR1 as SEHNR and CDR2 as FQNEAQ (reference sequence). CDR3 length: 16 residues. In nucleotides, the CDR3 is TGTGCCAGCAGCTTACTCCGGGACAGGGGGTACAATGAGCAGTTCTTC. Translated, it gives CASSLLRDRGYNEQFF.

This clonotype turned up a few times. V and J are TRBV12-3 or TRBV12-4 and TRBJ2-7; 8 positions agree with TRBD2. The CDR3 covers 13 residues. After removal of 3 bases from V and 7 bases from J, the junction contained 5 bases not matched to a gene. CDR3 DNA sequence: TGTGCCAGCAGTTTTCCGGGACTAGTGGAGCAGTACTTC. Translating it yields CASSFPGLVEQYF.

This clonotype was recorded a few times. This sequence joins TRBV5-1 and TRBJ2-5; unclear D gene. Germline CDR1 is SGHRS and CDR2 is YFSETQ. The CDR3 consists of 14 residues. V was clipped by 0 bases and J by 2 bases, with 8 bases between them. CDR3 nucleotide sequence: TGCGCCAGCAGCTTGGAAGGACGTCAAGAGACCCAGTACTTC. As protein: CASSLEGRQETQYF.

This clonotype was counted between two and nine times. The chain employs TRBV27 and TRBJ2-7; a possible D gene is TRBD1 (6 bases). CDR1 is MNHEY, CDR2 SMNVEV, per germline (reference sequence). V was pared by 2 bases and J by 3 bases, with 11 bases between. CDR3 length equals 14 residues. CDR3 DNA sequence: TGTGCCAGCAGTTTAAGGGACAACAACTACGAGCAGTACTTC. Encoded protein: CASSLRDNNYEQYF.

This chain connects TRBV10-2 to TRBJ2-1; 7 positions agree with TRBD2. This CDR3 has 13 residues. After removal of 5 bases from V and 6 bases from J, the junction contained 4 bases not matched to a gene. Germline V lookup: CDR1 WSHSY, CDR2 SAAADI. CDR3: CASSTSEGNEQFF. CDR3 in DNA: TGCGCCAGCAGTACTAGCGAGGGCAATGAGCAGTTCTTC.

V and J are TRBV4-3 and TRBJ2-7, with a tentative D call TRBD1 (5 bases). There are 15 residues in the CDR3. V lost 2 bases and J 1 base, leaving 12 bases between the germline ends. The germline CDR1 and CDR2 sequences are LGHNA and YSLEER. The CDR3: CASSQMYRSSYEQYF. CDR3 bases: TGCGCCAGCAGCCAAATGTACAGGTCGTCCTACGAGCAGTACTTC.

This clonotype was counted only a few times. The chain links TRBV12-3 or TRBV12-4 to TRBJ2-7; 7 nucleotides align to TRBD1. The V segment lost 6 bases and the J segment 2 bases; nucleotides outside the gene matches: 7. The CDR3 is 14 residues long. In DNA, the CDR3 is TGTGCCAGCAGCCCCGAGACAGGGCCCTACGAGCAGTACTTC. It encodes CASSPETGPYEQYF.

The J gene is TRBJ2-7, the V gene TRBV20-1, with a tentative D call TRBD2 (6 bases). V lost 0 bases to trimming and J lost 2 bases, with 20 bases between them. Germline CDR1 reads DFQATT; CDR2 reads SNEGSKA (reference sequence). The CDR3 spans 17 residues. CDR3 in amino acids: CSARDWRAGGAAYEQYF. The CDR3 DNA reads as TGCAGTGCTAGAGATTGGCGAGCTGGAGGGGCGGCCTACGAGCAGTACTTC.

V and J are TRBV20-1 and TRBJ2-3, with 9 bases that match TRBD1. After removal of 4 bases from V and 3 bases from J, the junction contained 26 bases not matched to a gene. Germline V gene sequence: CDR1 DFQATT, CDR2 SNEGSKA (reference sequence). The CDR3 spans 21 residues. CDR3 DNA sequence: TGCAGTGCTACTTCCTATCATCCGGGACAGGGTGCTTCGGGAGATACAGATACGCAGTATTTT. Amino acid sequence: CSATSYHPGQGASGDTDTQYF.

This clonotype has only a few counts. V gene TRBV20-1 combines with J gene TRBJ2-7; D not resolved. The CDR3 has 14 residues. Between the trimmed V and J ends, which lost 0 bases and 2 bases, there was a span of 11 bases. Germline-derived CDR1 and CDR2 are DFQATT and SNEGSKA (reference sequence). DNA of the CDR3: TGCAGTGCTAGAGACTTGGACGGAGCCTACGAGCAGTACTTC. It encodes CSARDLDGAYEQYF.

This clonotype was picked up a small number of times. The chain uses TRBV2 and TRBJ2-2; D is perhaps TRBD1 (6 bases). This CDR3 region has 16 residues. Trimming took 5 bases from V and 2 from J, leaving 15 bases between them. Germline loops: CDR1 SNHLY, CDR2 FYNNEI. The CDR3 loop reads CASSKYFGTNTGELFF. In nucleotides, the CDR3 is TGTGCCAGCAGTAAATACTTTGGGACAAACACCGGGGAGCTGTTTTTT. The full variable domain, in which reference TRBV2 and TRBJ2-2 provide the parts outside the CDR3, is EPEVTQTPSHQVTQMGQEVILRCVPISNHLYFYWYRQILGQKVEFLVSFYNNEISEKSEIFDDQFSVERPDGSNFTLKIRSTKLEDSAMYFCASSKYFGTNTGELFFGEGSRLTVL.